Shown below are 22 T cell receptor beta chains from a single sample sequenced in a study of blood T cell repertoires in COVID-19. Produced via immunoSEQ multiplex PCR; TCRdb's table is partial and in-frame only. The table shows about 490,000 clones, with roughly 85% occurring only once. Input material: peripheral blood. These receptors all stem from a human donor in a cohort sampled during active COVID-19.

The genes are TRBV11-1 and TRBJ2-5; TRBD1 matches at 7 bases. CDR3 length: 13 residues. Germline V lookup: CDR1 SGHAT, CDR2 FQDESV (reference sequence). V shed 8 bases and J 5 bases; nucleotides not matched to a gene: 8. The DNA of the CDR3 is TGTGCCAGCGGGGGAACAGGGGAGGAGACCCAGTACTTC. Its protein is CASGGTGEETQYF.

This chain connects TRBV19 to TRBJ2-3; 8 bases are shared with TRBD2. V gave up 7 bases and J gave up 0 bases; unmatched junction bases: 9. The CDR3 consists of 16 residues. Germline CDR1 is LNHDA and CDR2 is SQIVND (reference sequence). In DNA form, the CDR3 reads TGTGCCAGTAAACCCCGGACTAGCTATAGCACAGATACGCAGTATTTT. The encoded protein is CASKPRTSYSTDTQYF.

The genes are TRBV19 and TRBJ2-6, with 9 bases matching TRBD2. Germline V gene sequence: CDR1 LNHDA, CDR2 SQIVND (reference sequence). The V gene end was trimmed by 7 bases and the J gene end by 4 bases; junction bases not matched to a gene: 8. The CDR3 covers 16 residues. For the CDR3, the DNA is TGTGCCAGTACCCACGCGGGAGGGTTCGGGGCCAACGTCCTGACTTTC. This encodes CASTHAGGFGANVLTF. Based on the CDR3 plus reference TRBV19 and TRBJ2-6, the full variable domain is DGGITQSPKYLFRKEGQNVTLSCEQNLNHDAMYWYRQDPGQGLRLIYYSQIVNDFQKGDIAEGYSVSREKKESFPLTVTSAQKNPTAFYLCASTHAGGFGANVLTFGAGSRLTVL.

This chain connects TRBV25-1 to TRBJ2-7; 10 bases agree with TRBD2. Germline V gene data show CDR1 as MGHDK and CDR2 as SYGVNS. The CDR3 consists of 17 residues. V was pared by 4 bases and J by 2 bases, with 11 bases of the junction left unmatched. CDR3 residues: CASSGPRLAGIAYEQYF. The CDR3 DNA is TGTGCCAGCAGTGGACCCAGACTAGCGGGCATTGCCTACGAGCAGTACTTC.

This chain links TRBV4-2 with TRBJ2-7, with D perhaps TRBD1 (6 bases). V shed 1 base and J shed 5 bases, with 12 bases lying between them. The germline gives CDR1 LGHNA, CDR2 YNFKEQ. The CDR3 sequence is 14 residues long. The CDR3 loop is CASSQGQAQNEQYF. CDR3 bases: TGTGCCAGCAGCCAAGGACAGGCTCAGAACGAGCAGTACTTC.

The chain couples TRBV30 to TRBJ2-7; 12 bases line up with TRBD1. J was trimmed by 5 bases and V by 3 bases; bases with no gene match: 8. Germline CDR1 GTSNPN, CDR2 SVGIG (reference sequence). The CDR3 is 15 residues long. CDR3 protein: CAWRATGQGAHEQYF. The CDR3 nucleotides are TGTGCCTGGAGGGCCACGGGACAGGGGGCCCACGAGCAGTACTTC.

This clone was observed once. This rearrangement joins TRBV18 to TRBJ1-1; D call uncertain. Per the germline V gene, CDR1 is KGHSH and CDR2 is LQKENI. The V and J ends lost 1 base and 1 base respectively, with 7 bases between them. The CDR3 covers 14 residues. The CDR3 sequence is CASSPRAGNTEAFF. The CDR3 region has the DNA TGTGCCAGCTCACCACGGGCCGGGAACACTGAAGCTTTCTTT.

This chain joins TRBV4-2 and TRBJ2-2; D perhaps matches TRBD1 (5 bases). The CDR3 runs to 20 residues. The germline CDR1 and CDR2 sequences are LGHNA and YNFKEQ. Trimming removed 4 bases from V and 4 bases from J, with 28 bases in between. CDR3 DNA sequence: TGTGCCAGCAGCCGGACCCTGCCCCATTCAGGGTTGGTGGGCACCGGGGAGCTGTTTTTT. This sequence encodes CASSRTLPHSGLVGTGELFF.

The rearrangement links TRBV18 to TRBJ2-5, with D maybe TRBD1 (5 bases). The CDR3 has 13 residues. Per the germline V gene, CDR1 is KGHSH and CDR2 is LQKENI. The germline V and J ends were trimmed by 1 base and 4 bases, with 7 bases remaining between them. This CDR3 is CASSPRQGETQYF. The CDR3 DNA sequence: TGTGCCAGCTCACCACGGCAGGGAGAGACCCAGTACTTC.

In nucleotides, the CDR3 is TGTGCCATGCAAAGCGTCTCTGGAAACACCATATATTTT. Encoded protein: CAMQSVSGNTIYF. This rearrangement joins TRBV10-3 to TRBJ1-3; D is unclear. The CDR3 totals 13 residues. The germline V gene has CDR1 ENHRY and CDR2 SYGVKD. The V end lost 9 bases, the J end lost 0 bases, and 9 bases lay between the germline ends.

The rearrangement links TRBV7-2 to TRBJ2-1; TRBD2 matches at 13 bases. The CDR3 sequence is 15 residues long. Germline V CDR1 and CDR2: SGHTA, FQGNSA. J gave up 7 bases and V 1 base, and 1 base lay outside the gene matches. CDR3 protein: CASSLGGLAGNEQFF. In nucleotides, the CDR3 is TGTGCCAGCAGCTTAGGGGGACTAGCGGGAAATGAGCAGTTCTTC. The full variable domain, with the rest looked up from reference TRBV7-2 and TRBJ2-1, is GAGVSQSPSNKVTEKGKDVELRCDPISGHTALYWYRQSLGQGLEFLIYFQGNSAPDKSGLPSDRFSAERTGGSVSTLTIQRTQQEDSAVYLCASSLGGLAGNEQFFGPGTRLTVL.

The J gene is TRBJ2-1, the V gene TRBV27; TRBD2 matches at 8 bases. From germline, CDR1 is MNHEY and CDR2 SMNVEV (reference sequence). V lost 8 bases, J lost 3 bases, and 9 bases stayed unmatched. CDR3 length: 15 residues. CDR3 amino acids: CASRWAGGNYNEQFF. In DNA form, the CDR3 reads TGTGCCAGCCGTTGGGCGGGAGGAAACTACAATGAGCAGTTCTTC.

V and J are TRBV20-1 and TRBJ2-3, with a possible D match to TRBD1 (6 bases). Trimming removed 3 bases at V and 3 bases at J, with 16 bases between. Germline CDR1 is DFQATT and CDR2 is SNEGSKA (reference sequence). This CDR3 region has 15 residues. The CDR3 is CSASVPEDRTDTQYF. The CDR3 coding sequence is TGCAGTGCTAGTGTCCCCGAGGACAGAACAGATACGCAGTATTTT.

This chain joins TRBV7-2 and TRBJ2-7; 9 bases line up with TRBD2. The junction had 2 bases not matched to a gene; V was cut back by 0 bases and J by 2 bases. There are 15 residues in the CDR3. CDR1 is SGHTA and CDR2 is FQGNSA in the germline V gene. The DNA for the CDR3 is TGTGCCAGCAGCTTAGCGTTAGCGGGAGCCTACGAGCAGTACTTC. Its protein is CASSLALAGAYEQYF.

The V call is TRBV20-1, the J call TRBJ1-2; D perhaps matches TRBD1 (5 bases). CDR3 length equals 10 residues. The V gene lost 6 bases and the J gene lost 4 bases, with 6 bases spanning the gap. Germline lookup yields CDR1 DFQATT and CDR2 SNEGSKA (reference sequence). The chain's CDR3 is CSADSYGYTF. The CDR3 bases are TGCAGTGCCGACAGCTATGGCTACACCTTC.

In nucleotides, the CDR3 is TGTGCCAGCAGCTTAGCCGGGACTAGCGGGAGAGGGCGAGAGACCCAGTACTTC. Its protein product is CASSLAGTSGRGRETQYF. The chain joins TRBV7-3 to TRBJ2-5, with 14 bases matching TRBD2. Trimming removed 2 bases from V and 4 bases from J; junction bases left unmatched: 9. CDR3 length: 18 amino acids. Germline lookup yields CDR1 SGHTA and CDR2 FQGTGA.

The rearrangement joins TRBV19 to TRBJ1-5, with a possible D match to TRBD1 (6 bases). Trimming took 8 bases from V and 3 from J, leaving 14 bases between them. The CDR3 covers 14 residues. Germline V gene data show CDR1 as LNHDA and CDR2 as SQIVND (reference sequence). DNA of the CDR3: TGTGCCAGTGGTGAAGAGGGGGTCAATCAGCCCCAGCATTTT. This gives the protein CASGEEGVNQPQHF.

This chain links TRBV19 with TRBJ1-2, with D possibly matching TRBD1 (6 bases). The germline CDR1 and CDR2 sequences are LNHDA and SQIVND (reference sequence). Trimming pared 7 bases from V and 2 bases from J, leaving 20 bases between. CDR3 length: 16 residues. Written as DNA, the CDR3 is TGTGCCAGTACCCTAAACCTCGGACAGCCGAACTATGGCTACACCTTC. Amino acid sequence: CASTLNLGQPNYGYTF.

The rearrangement joins TRBV28 to TRBJ1-1, with 7 nucleotides matching TRBD1. J gave up 5 bases and V 7 bases, and 10 bases lay outside the gene matches. CDR1 and CDR2 (germline): MDHEN, SYDVKM. The CDR3 extends over 14 amino acids. The CDR3: CASINTGVGTEAFF. As DNA, the CDR3 is TGTGCCAGCATCAATACAGGGGTGGGTACTGAAGCTTTCTTT.

The gene calls are TRBV30 and TRBJ1-6; 7 nucleotides agree with TRBD1. The V gene end was trimmed by 4 bases and the J gene end by 6 bases; junction bases not matched to a gene: 6. The CDR3 length is 14 residues. From germline, CDR1 is GTSNPN and CDR2 SVGIG (reference sequence). The CDR3 DNA follows: TGTGCCTGGATAAAACAGGGGCTTAATTCACCCCTCCACTTT. This translates into CAWIKQGLNSPLHF. Based on the CDR3 plus reference TRBV30 and TRBJ1-6, the full variable domain is SQTIHQWPATLVQPVGSPLSLECTVEGTSNPNLYWYRQAAGRGLQLLFYSVGIGQISSEVPQNLSASRPQDRQFILSSKKLLLSDSGFYLCAWIKQGLNSPLHFGNGTRLTVT.

This clone has just a few counts. The chain links TRBV19 to TRBJ2-1, with D perhaps matching TRBD2 (6 bases). V was pared by 7 bases and J by 2 bases, with 18 bases between. CDR1 LNHDA and CDR2 SQIVND come from the germline V gene (reference sequence). The CDR3 has 16 residues. CDR3 nucleotides: TGTGCCAGTACCCCGAGCGGCGGGATGGCCTACAATGAGCAGTTCTTC. This codes for CASTPSGGMAYNEQFF.

The chain combines TRBV7-3 with TRBJ2-2; 14 bases align to TRBD2. CDR3 size: 16 residues. V gave up 3 bases and J gave up 5 bases; unmatched junction bases: 2. Germline assignment: CDR1 SGHTA and CDR2 FQGTGA. Here the CDR3 reads CASSLGLAGETGELFF. The CDR3, as DNA: TGTGCCAGCAGCTTGGGACTAGCGGGAGAAACCGGGGAGCTGTTTTTT.